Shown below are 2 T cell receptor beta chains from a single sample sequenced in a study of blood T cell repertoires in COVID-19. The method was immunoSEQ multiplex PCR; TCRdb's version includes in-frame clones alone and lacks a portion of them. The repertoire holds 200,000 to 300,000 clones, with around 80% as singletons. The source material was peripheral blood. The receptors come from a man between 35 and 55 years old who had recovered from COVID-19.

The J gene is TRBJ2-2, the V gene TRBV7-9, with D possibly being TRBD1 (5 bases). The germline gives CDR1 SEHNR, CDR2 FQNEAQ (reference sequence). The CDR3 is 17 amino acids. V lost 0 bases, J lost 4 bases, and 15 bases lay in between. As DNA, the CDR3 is TGTGCCAGCAGCTTAGCGGACCCCCTGGGGCGCACCGGGGAGCTGTTTTTT. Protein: CASSLADPLGRTGELFF.

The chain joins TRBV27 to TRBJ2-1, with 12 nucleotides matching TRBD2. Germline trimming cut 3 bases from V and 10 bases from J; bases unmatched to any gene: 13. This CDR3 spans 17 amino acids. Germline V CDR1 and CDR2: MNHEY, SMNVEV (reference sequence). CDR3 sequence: CASSFLAGGLPYSEQFF. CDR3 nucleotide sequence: TGTGCCAGCAGTTTCCTAGCGGGGGGGCTCCCCTATAGCGAGCAGTTCTTC.